This passage covers 6 T cell receptor beta chains from one sample sequenced in a study of identifying expanded T cells in peripheral blood. Generated by immunoSEQ multiplex PCR, the TCRdb table keeps only in-frame clones and is missing some. The top ten clones hold less than 6% of a sample with tens of thousands of clones, approximately 91% of them seen once. The sample comprised blood. The receptors here all came from a person between 18 and 75 years old in good health.

The chain couples TRBV18 to TRBJ2-1; the match to TRBD2 covers 12 bases. Germline V gene lookup returns CDR1 KGHSH and CDR2 LQKENI. Trimming cost V 0 bases and J 7 bases; bases outside gene matches: 4. The CDR3 length is 16 residues. The CDR3 DNA reads TGTGCCAGCTCACCACCCCCTAGCGGGAGGGTTAATGAGCAGTTCTTC. Translated: CASSPPPSGRVNEQFF.

The chain combines TRBV18 with TRBJ2-1; D call uncertain. Germline V gene sequence: CDR1 KGHSH, CDR2 LQKENI. Trimming left V 5 bases short and J 3 bases short, with 14 bases between. There are 15 residues in the CDR3. In DNA form, the CDR3 reads TGTGCCAGCTCATCCTCAGCCCAACACTACAATGAGCAGTTCTTC. Its protein product is CASSSSAQHYNEQFF.

The V gene is TRBV15, the J gene TRBJ1-4; the D is unclear. The V and J ends lost 7 bases and 3 bases respectively, with 12 bases between them. This CDR3 region has 14 residues. In germline, CDR1 is LNHNV, CDR2 YYDKDF (reference sequence). In DNA form, the CDR3 reads TGTGCCACCACCTCCCCGGGTTCTAATGAAAAACTGTTTTTT. Protein product: CATTSPGSNEKLFF.

The chain couples TRBV6-1 to TRBJ2-3, with D uncertain. Trimming left V 2 bases short and J 1 base short, with 10 bases between. Germline V lookup: CDR1 MNHNS, CDR2 SASEGT. The CDR3 is 15 residues long. CDR3 DNA sequence: TGTGCCAGCAGTGAAAGGACGCCCCGCACAGATACGCAGTATTTT. It codes for CASSERTPRTDTQYF.

The V call is TRBV6-1, the J call TRBJ2-1; D uncertain. The germline V gene encodes CDR1 MNHNS and CDR2 SASEGT. CDR3 length equals 14 residues. V lost 7 bases, J lost 4 bases, and 14 bases lay in between. CDR3 in DNA: TGTGCCAGCACCTTTGGTCTGGGTTACAATGAGCAGTTCTTC. Amino acids: CASTFGLGYNEQFF.

This chain joins TRBV2 and TRBJ2-2; 8 bases map to TRBD2. This CDR3 has 15 amino acids. CDR1 and CDR2 from the germline V gene are SNHLY and FYNNEI. With V trimmed by 8 bases and J by 4 bases, 9 bases remained unmatched. The CDR3 DNA follows: TGTGCCAGCGGCCAGGGCGGGGGGTTCACCGGGGAGCTGTTTTTT. It yields the protein CASGQGGGFTGELFF.